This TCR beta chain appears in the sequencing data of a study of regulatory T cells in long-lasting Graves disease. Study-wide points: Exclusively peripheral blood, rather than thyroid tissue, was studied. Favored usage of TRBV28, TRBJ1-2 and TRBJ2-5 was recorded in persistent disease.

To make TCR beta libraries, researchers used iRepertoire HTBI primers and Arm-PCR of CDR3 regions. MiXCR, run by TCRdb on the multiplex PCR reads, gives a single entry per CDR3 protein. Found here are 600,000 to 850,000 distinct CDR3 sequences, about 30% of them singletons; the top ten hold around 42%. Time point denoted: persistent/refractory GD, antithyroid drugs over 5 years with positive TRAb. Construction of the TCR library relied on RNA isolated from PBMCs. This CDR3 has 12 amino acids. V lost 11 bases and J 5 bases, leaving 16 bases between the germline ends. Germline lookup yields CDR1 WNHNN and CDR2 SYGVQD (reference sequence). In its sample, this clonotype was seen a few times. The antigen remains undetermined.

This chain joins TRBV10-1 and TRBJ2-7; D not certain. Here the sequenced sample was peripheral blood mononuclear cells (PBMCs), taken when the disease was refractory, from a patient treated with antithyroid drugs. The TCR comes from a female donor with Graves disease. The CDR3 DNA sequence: TGCGCCGTCTCGGAAGTAGTCCACGAGCAGTACTTC. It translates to CAVSEVVHEQYF.